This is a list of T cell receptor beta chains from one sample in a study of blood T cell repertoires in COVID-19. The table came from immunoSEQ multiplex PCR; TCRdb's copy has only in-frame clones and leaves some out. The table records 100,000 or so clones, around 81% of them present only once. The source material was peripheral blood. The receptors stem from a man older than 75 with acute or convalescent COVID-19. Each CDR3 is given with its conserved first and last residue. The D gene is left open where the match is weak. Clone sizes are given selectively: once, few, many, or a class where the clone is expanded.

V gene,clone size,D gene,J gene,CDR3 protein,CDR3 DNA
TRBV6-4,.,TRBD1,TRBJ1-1,CASRRDRGHTEAFF,TGTGCCAGCAGGAGGGACAGGGGACACACTGAAGCTTTCTTT
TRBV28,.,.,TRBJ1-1,CASSLLDSLNTEAFF,TGTGCCAGCAGTCTTTTGGACAGCTTGAACACTGAAGCTTTCTTT
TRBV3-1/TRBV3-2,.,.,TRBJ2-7,CASSQDPAGKEYEQYF,TGTGCCAGCAGCCAAGATCCGGCGGGAAAGGAATACGAGCAGTACTTC
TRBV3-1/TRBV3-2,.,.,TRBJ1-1,CASSLGTPHIGAFF,TGTGCCAGCAGCCTGGGGACACCTCATATAGGAGCTTTCTTT
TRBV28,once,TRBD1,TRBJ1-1,CATLQGAVNRAFF,TGTGCCACCCTACAGGGGGCCGTGAATAGAGCTTTCTTT
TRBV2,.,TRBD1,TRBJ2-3,CASRPSGRGPTDTQYF,TGTGCCAGCAGGCCGTCGGGCAGGGGGCCGACAGATACGCAGTATTTT
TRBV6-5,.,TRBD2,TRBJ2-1,CASSYISGTEQFF,TGTGCCAGCAGTTATATTAGCGGGACCGAGCAGTTCTTC
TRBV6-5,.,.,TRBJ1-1,CASRGQWLDTEAFF,TGTGCCAGCAGAGGACAGTGGTTAGACACTGAAGCTTTCTTT
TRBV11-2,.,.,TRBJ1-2,CASSLDHWQSNYGYTF,TGTGCCAGCAGCTTAGACCATTGGCAGTCCAACTATGGCTACACCTTC
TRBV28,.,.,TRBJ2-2,CASNGGGAGELFF,TGTGCCAGCAATGGGGGAGGTGCCGGGGAGCTGTTTTTT
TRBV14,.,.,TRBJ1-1,CASSQVPGLVAFF,TGTGCCAGCAGCCAAGTTCCGGGGTTGGTAGCTTTCTTT
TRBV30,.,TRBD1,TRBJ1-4,CAWSVGEQGAQKLFF,TGTGCCTGGAGTGTGGGAGAGCAGGGGGCGCAGAAACTGTTTTTT
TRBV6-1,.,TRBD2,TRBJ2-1,CASRSSGSYNEQFF,TGTGCCAGCAGATCTAGCGGTTCCTACAATGAGCAGTTCTTC
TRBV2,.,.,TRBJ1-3,CASRSRETGNTIYF,TGTGCCAGCAGGAGCAGGGAAACCGGAAACACCATATATTTT
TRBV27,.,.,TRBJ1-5,CASSAGVYSNQPQHF,TGTGCCAGCAGCGCAGGGGTTTATAGCAATCAGCCCCAGCATTTT
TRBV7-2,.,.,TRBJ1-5,CASSRSVNQPQHF,TGTGCCAGCAGCCGATCGGTCAATCAGCCCCAGCATTTT
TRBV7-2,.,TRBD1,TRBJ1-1,CASSLLGQGATEAFF,TGTGCCAGCAGCTTGCTCGGACAGGGGGCAACTGAAGCTTTCTTT
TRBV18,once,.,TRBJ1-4,CASSPSLVLAEKHTNEKLFF,TGTGCCAGCTCACCTTCGTTGGTTTTGGCAGAAAAACATACTAATGAAAAACTGTTTTTT
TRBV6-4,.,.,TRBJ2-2,CASSEGAETGELFF,TGTGCCAGCAGTGAGGGGGCTGAGACCGGGGAGCTGTTTTTT
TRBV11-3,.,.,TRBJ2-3,CASSLGQGADTQYF,TGTGCCAGCAGCTTAGGGCAGGGTGCAGATACGCAGTATTTT
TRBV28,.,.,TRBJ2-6,CASRTGKAGANVLTF,TGTGCCAGCAGAACAGGGAAGGCTGGGGCCAACGTCCTGACTTTC
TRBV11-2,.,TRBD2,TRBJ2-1,CASSPMGGSSYNEQFF,TGTGCCAGCAGCCCCATGGGCGGGAGCTCCTACAATGAGCAGTTCTTC
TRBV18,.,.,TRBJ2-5,CASSPPSQETQYF,TGTGCCAGCTCGCCTCCCAGTCAAGAGACCCAGTACTTC
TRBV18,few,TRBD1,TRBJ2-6,CASSYYAGTGGQPSGANVLTF,TGTGCCAGCTCATATTATGCCGGGACAGGGGGCCAACCCTCTGGGGCCAACGTCCTGACTTTC
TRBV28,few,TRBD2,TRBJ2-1,CASSISGSNEQFF,TGTGCCAGCAGTATTAGCGGGAGCAATGAGCAGTTCTTC
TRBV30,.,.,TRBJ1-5,CAWSVHTGAQPQHF,TGTGCCTGGAGTGTACATACAGGAGCCCAGCCCCAGCATTTT
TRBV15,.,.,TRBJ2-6,CATSRDQQAGANVLTF,TGTGCCACCAGCAGAGATCAACAGGCTGGGGCCAACGTCCTGACTTTC
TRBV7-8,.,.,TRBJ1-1,CASSPEVRNTEAFF,TGTGCCAGCAGCCCCGAGGTCAGGAACACTGAAGCTTTCTTT
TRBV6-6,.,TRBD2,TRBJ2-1,CASSPSGTSGRTGEQFF,TGTGCCAGCAGTCCCTCGGGCACTAGCGGGAGAACTGGTGAGCAGTTCTTC
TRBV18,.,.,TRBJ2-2,CASSQYRDIDTGELFF,TGTGCCAGCTCACAGTATCGGGACATTGACACCGGGGAGCTGTTTTTT
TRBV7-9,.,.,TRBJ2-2,CASSFMGDGTGELFF,TGTGCCAGCAGCTTTATGGGAGATGGCACCGGGGAGCTGTTTTTT
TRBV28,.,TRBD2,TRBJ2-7,CASSRGTSGSYEQYF,TGTGCCAGCAGTAGAGGAACTAGCGGGAGCTACGAGCAGTACTTC
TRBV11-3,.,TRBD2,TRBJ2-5,CASSPGGLASHQETQYF,TGTGCCAGCAGCCCGGGAGGACTAGCGTCTCACCAAGAGACCCAGTACTTC
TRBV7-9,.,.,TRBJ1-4,CASSLVGQNEKLFF,TGTGCCAGCAGCTTAGTTGGGCAGAATGAAAAACTGTTTTTT